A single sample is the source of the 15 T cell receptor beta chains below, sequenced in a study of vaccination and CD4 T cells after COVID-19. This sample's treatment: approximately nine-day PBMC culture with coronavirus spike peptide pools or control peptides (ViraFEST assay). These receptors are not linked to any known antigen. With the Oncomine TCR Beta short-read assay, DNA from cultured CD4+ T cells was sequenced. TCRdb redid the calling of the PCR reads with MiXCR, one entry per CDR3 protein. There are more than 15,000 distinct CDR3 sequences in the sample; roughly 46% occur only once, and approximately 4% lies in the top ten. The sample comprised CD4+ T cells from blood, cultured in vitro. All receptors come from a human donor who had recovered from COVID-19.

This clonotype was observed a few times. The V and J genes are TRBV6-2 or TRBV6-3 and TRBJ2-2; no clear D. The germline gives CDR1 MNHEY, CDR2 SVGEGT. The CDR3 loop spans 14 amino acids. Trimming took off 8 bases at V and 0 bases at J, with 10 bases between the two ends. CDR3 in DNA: TGTGCCAGCCGCTTCGGACCGAACACCGGGGAGCTGTTTTTT. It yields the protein CASRFGPNTGELFF.

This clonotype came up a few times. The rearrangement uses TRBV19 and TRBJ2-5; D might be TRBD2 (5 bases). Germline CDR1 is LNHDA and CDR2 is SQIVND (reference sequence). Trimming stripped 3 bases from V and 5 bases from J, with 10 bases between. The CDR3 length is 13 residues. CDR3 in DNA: TGTGCCAGTAGTATCGCTAGCCTGGAGACCCAGTACTTC. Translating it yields CASSIASLETQYF.

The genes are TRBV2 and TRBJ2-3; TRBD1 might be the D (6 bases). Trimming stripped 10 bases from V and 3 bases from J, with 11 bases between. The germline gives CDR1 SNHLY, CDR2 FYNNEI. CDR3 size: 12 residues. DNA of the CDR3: TGTGCCAACCGACAGGCAACAGATACGCAGTATTTT. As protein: CANRQATDTQYF.

The CDR3 region is CSAGQGNYGYTF. The CDR3 nucleotides are TGCAGTGCGGGACAGGGCAACTATGGCTACACCTTC. The gene calls are TRBV20-1 and TRBJ1-2; 9 bases fit TRBD1. From germline, CDR1 is DFQATT and CDR2 SNEGSKA (reference sequence). The V gene end was trimmed by 6 bases and the J gene end by 2 bases; junction bases not matched to a gene: 1. The CDR3 spans 12 residues.

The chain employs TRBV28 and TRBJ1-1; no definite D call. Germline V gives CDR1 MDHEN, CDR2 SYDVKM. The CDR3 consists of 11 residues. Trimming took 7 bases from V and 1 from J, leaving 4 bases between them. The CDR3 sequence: CASKTNTEAFF. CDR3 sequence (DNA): TGTGCCAGCAAAACGAACACTGAAGCTTTCTTT.

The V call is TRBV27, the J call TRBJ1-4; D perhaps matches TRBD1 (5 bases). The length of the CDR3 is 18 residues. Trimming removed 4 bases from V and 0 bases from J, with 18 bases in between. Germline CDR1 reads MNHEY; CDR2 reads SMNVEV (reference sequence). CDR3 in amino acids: CASSYLSGTPATNEKLFF. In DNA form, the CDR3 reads TGTGCCAGCAGTTACCTTTCCGGGACGCCAGCAACTAATGAAAAACTGTTTTTT.

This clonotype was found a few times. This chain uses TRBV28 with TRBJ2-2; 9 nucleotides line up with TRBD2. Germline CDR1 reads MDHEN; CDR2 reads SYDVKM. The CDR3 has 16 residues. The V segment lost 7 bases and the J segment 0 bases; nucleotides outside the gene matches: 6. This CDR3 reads CASITSGLTNTGELFF. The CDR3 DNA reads TGTGCCAGCATCACTAGCGGGCTAACGAACACCGGGGAGCTGTTTTTT.

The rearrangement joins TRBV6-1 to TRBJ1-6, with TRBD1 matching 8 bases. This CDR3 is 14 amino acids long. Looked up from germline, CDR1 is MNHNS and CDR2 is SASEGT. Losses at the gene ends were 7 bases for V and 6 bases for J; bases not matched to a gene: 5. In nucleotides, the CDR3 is TGTGCCAGCATGCAGGGGGCCCTTAATTCACCCCTCCACTTT. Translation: CASMQGALNSPLHF.

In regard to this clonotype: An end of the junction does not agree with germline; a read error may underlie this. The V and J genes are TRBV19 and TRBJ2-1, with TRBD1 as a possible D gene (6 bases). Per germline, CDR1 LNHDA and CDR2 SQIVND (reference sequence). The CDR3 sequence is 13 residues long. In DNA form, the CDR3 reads TGTGCCAGTAGTTTAGACAGGCTCAATGAGCAGTTCTTC. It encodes CASSLDRLNEQFF.

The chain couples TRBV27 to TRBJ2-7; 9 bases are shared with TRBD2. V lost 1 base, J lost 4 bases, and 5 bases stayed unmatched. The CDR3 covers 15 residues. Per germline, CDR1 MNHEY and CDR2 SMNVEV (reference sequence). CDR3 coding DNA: TGTGCCAGCAGTTTATTTGCGGGAGGGCCGTACGAGCAGTACTTC. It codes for CASSLFAGGPYEQYF.

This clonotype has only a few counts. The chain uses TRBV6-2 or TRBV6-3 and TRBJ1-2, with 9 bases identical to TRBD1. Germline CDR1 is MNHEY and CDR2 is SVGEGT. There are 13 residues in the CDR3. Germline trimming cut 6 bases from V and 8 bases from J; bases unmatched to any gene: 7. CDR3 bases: TGTGCCAGCAGCCGCACAGGGGGCGAAGGCTACACCTTC. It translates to CASSRTGGEGYTF.

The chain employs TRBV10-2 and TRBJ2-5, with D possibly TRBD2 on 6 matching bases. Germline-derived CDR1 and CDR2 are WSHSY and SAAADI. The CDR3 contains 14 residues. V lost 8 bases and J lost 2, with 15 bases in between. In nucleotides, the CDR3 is TGCGCCAGCCACCCGGGACTTCTTCAAGAGACCCAGTACTTC. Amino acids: CASHPGLLQETQYF.

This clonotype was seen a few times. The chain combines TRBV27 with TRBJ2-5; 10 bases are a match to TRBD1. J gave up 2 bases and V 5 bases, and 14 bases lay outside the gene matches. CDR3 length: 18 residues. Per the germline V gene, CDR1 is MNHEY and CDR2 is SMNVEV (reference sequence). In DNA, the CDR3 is TGTGCCAGCAGTATGAGACCGGGACAGGGGTATTCGCAAGAGACCCAGTACTTC. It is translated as CASSMRPGQGYSQETQYF.

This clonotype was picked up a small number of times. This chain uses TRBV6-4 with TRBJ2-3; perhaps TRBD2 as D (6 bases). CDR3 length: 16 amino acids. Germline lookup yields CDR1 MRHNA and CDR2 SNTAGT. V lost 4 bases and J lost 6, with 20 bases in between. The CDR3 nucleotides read TGTGCCAGCAGTGTCCTAGCGAGACTCCCCACGGATACGCAGTATTTT. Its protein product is CASSVLARLPTDTQYF.

Here the CDR3 reads CASSFLAGVRDNEQFF. The DNA for the CDR3 is TGTGCCAGCAGCTTTCTCGCGGGAGTCAGGGACAATGAGCAGTTCTTC. The chain links TRBV11-2 to TRBJ2-1; 7 positions match TRBD2. Germline CDR1 reads SGHAT; CDR2 reads FQNNGV. Trimming took 3 bases from V and 5 from J; bases not matched to a gene: 10. This CDR3 comprises 16 residues.